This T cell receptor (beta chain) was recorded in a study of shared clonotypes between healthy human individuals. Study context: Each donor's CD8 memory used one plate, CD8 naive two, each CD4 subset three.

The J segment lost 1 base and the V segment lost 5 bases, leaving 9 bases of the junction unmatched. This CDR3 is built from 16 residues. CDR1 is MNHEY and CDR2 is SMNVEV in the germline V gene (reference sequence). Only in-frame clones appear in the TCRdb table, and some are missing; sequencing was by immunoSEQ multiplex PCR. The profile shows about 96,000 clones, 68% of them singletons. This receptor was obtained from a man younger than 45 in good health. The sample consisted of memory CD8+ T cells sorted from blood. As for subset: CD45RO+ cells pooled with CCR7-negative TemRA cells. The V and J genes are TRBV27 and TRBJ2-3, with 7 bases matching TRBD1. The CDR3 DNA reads TGTGCCAGCAGTGGCCTGACAGGGTTGCGCACAGATACGCAGTATTTT. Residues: CASSGLTGLRTDTQYF.